The 23 T cell receptor beta chains below all came from one sample that was sequenced in a study of shared T cell receptors in the human thymus. Libraries were prepared by immunoSEQ multiplex PCR; TCRdb keeps only in-frame clonotypes and omits some of them. The sample includes about 710,000 clones, around 87% of them seen just once. These same records also appear under a second study, on human thymus T cells.

Sequencing used thymocytes. All receptors come from a boy under two years old with a congenital heart defect.

The chain uses TRBV7-3 and TRBJ1-2; a weak D match, TRBD1 (5 bases). The V end lost 5 bases, the J end lost 7 bases, and 23 bases lay between the germline ends. The V gene's germline CDR1 is SGHTA and CDR2 FQGTGA. This CDR3 has 16 amino acids. CDR3 loop: CASSPRPGCRKGGYTF. The CDR3, as DNA: TGTGCCAGCAGCCCCCGCCCAGGGTGTAGGAAGGGTGGCTACACCTTC.

The chain carries TRBV5-4 and TRBJ1-1, with 10 bases that match TRBD1. Germline V gene lookup returns CDR1 SGHNT and CDR2 YYREEE (reference sequence). This CDR3 contains 13 residues. Germline trimming cut 4 bases from V and 7 bases from J; bases unmatched to any gene: 4. The CDR3 sequence is CASSPGQGNEAFF. The CDR3 nucleotides read TGTGCCAGCAGCCCGGGACAGGGGAATGAAGCTTTCTTT.

On this clone itself: This same CDR3 is encoded by further DNA sequences in the sample. This chain uses TRBV19 with TRBJ1-6, with D hard to call. V dropped 3 bases and J dropped 6 bases, with 9 bases sitting between them. The CDR3 loop spans 14 amino acids. The germline V gene has CDR1 LNHDA and CDR2 SQIVND (reference sequence). The CDR3 DNA reads TGTGCCAGTAGTATCGCTGGGCTTAATTCACCCCTCCACTTT. This translates into CASSIAGLNSPLHF.

The rearrangement links TRBV29-1 to TRBJ1-3, with D uncertain. The V gene lost 6 bases and the J gene lost 0 bases, with 9 bases spanning the gap. Germline V gene lookup returns CDR1 SQVTM and CDR2 ANQGSEA. The CDR3 spans 13 residues. DNA for the CDR3: TGCAGCGTCGCAGGAGGCTCTGGAAACACCATATATTTT. Its protein is CSVAGGSGNTIYF.

The chain is built from TRBV29-1 and TRBJ2-5; 11 nucleotides agree with TRBD1. Germline loops: CDR1 SQVTM, CDR2 ANQGSEA. The CDR3 contains 13 residues. J was trimmed by 9 bases and V by 7 bases; bases with no gene match: 10. The CDR3 sequence is CSARTGGGGAQYF. CDR3 nucleotides: TGCAGCGCCCGGACAGGGGGCGGAGGGGCCCAGTACTTC. Supplemented by reference TRBV29-1 and TRBJ2-5, the full variable domain reads SAVISQKPSRDICQRGTSLTIQCQVDSQVTMMFWYRQQPGQSLTLIATANQGSEATYESGFVIDKFPISRPNLTFSTLTVSNMSPEDSSIYLCSARTGGGGAQYFGPGTRLLVL.

The rearrangement links TRBV29-1 to TRBJ1-1, with TRBD1 identical over 7 bases. Trimming took 6 bases from V and 3 from J; bases not matched to a gene: 7. CDR3 length: 13 residues. CDR1 and CDR2 (germline): SQVTM, ANQGSEA. CDR3 sequence reads: CSVLTGKHTEAFF. DNA for the CDR3: TGCAGCGTCCTGACAGGGAAACACACTGAAGCTTTCTTT.

On this clone: Other DNA sequences in the sample encode the same CDR3. The chain uses TRBV27 and TRBJ2-3, with 8 bases lining up with TRBD1. Germline V gene sequence: CDR1 MNHEY, CDR2 SMNVEV (reference sequence). V lost 2 bases and J lost 2; bases outside the gene matches: 6. This CDR3 region has 16 residues. The DNA for the CDR3 is TGTGCCAGCAGTTTACTGGCAGGGGGCCTCACAGATACGCAGTATTTT. This codes for CASSLLAGGLTDTQYF.

The chain uses TRBV6-4 and TRBJ2-3, with 8 nucleotides matching TRBD1. Germline trimming cut 3 bases from V and 3 bases from J; bases unmatched to any gene: 2. This CDR3 is 14 amino acids long. Germline V lookup: CDR1 MRHNA, CDR2 SNTAGT. CDR3 loop: CASSEDRVTDTQYF. DNA of the CDR3: TGTGCCAGCAGTGAGGACAGGGTAACAGATACGCAGTATTTT.

The genes are TRBV28 and TRBJ1-4; weak D call: TRBD1 (5 bases). The V gene's germline CDR1 is MDHEN and CDR2 SYDVKM. The CDR3 extends over 14 amino acids. The ends were cut back, 5 bases at V and 6 bases at J, with 13 bases in the middle. The DNA for the CDR3 is TGTGCCAGCAGTCCGCAGGGTCGAGATGAAAAACTGTTTTTT. This translates into CASSPQGRDEKLFF.

The chain is built from TRBV4-2 and TRBJ1-1, with a weak D call TRBD1 (6 bases). The CDR3 is 18 amino acids. Germline loops: CDR1 LGHNA, CDR2 YNFKEQ. Trimming pared 0 bases from V and 0 bases from J, leaving 17 bases between. CDR3 amino acids: CASSQDRRGGPMNTEAFF. CDR3 nucleotides: TGTGCCAGCAGCCAAGATAGGCGGGGGGGCCCTATGAACACTGAAGCTTTCTTT.

The chain recombines TRBV12-5 with TRBJ1-2, with TRBD1 matching 9 bases. The junction had 13 bases not matched to a gene; V was cut back by 4 bases and J by 7 bases. The CDR3 has 16 residues. CDR1 and CDR2 (germline): LGHNT, FRNRAP. The CDR3 nucleotides read TGTGCTAGTGGTTGGCCTTGGACAGGGGTAACAGGTGGCTACACCTTC. This encodes CASGWPWTGVTGGYTF.

The table lists this clone with a few counts. This rearrangement joins TRBV5-8 to TRBJ1-5; D not certain. The V gene lost 0 bases and the J gene lost 0 bases, with 10 bases spanning the gap. Germline V gene sequence: CDR1 SGHTS, CDR2 YDEGEE. The CDR3 loop spans 16 amino acids. The CDR3, as DNA: TGTGCCAGCAGCTTGGCCAGGAAGTATAGCAATCAGCCCCAGCATTTT. This codes for CASSLARKYSNQPQHF.

This clone was recorded only once. This chain uses TRBV14 with TRBJ1-6; perhaps TRBD1 as D (5 bases). Trimming took off 3 bases at V and 7 bases at J, with 10 bases between the two ends. CDR3 length: 14 amino acids. CDR1 and CDR2 from the germline V gene are SGHDN and FVKESK. CDR3 sequence: CASSHPGWNSPLHF. The CDR3 DNA reads TGTGCCAGCAGCCACCCAGGGTGGAATTCACCCCTCCACTTT.

This chain connects TRBV30 to TRBJ1-5; the D gene is possibly TRBD1 (6 bases). V gave up 0 bases and J gave up 4 bases, with 10 bases separating them. The CDR3 extends over 14 amino acids. Germline V gene lookup returns CDR1 GTSNPN and CDR2 SVGIG (reference sequence). CDR3 bases: TGTGCCTGGAGTGTACAGGGCGGGAATCAGCCCCAGCATTTT. Its translation is CAWSVQGGNQPQHF.

About this clone: The sample contains more than one DNA sequence encoding this CDR3. The chain combines TRBV7-9 with TRBJ1-6; the match to TRBD1 covers 9 bases. Looked up from germline, CDR1 is SEHNR and CDR2 is FQNEAQ (reference sequence). This CDR3 is built from 16 residues. Trimming cost V 5 bases and J 4 bases; bases outside gene matches: 6. CDR3 residues: CASSTDRGSYNSPLHF. The DNA for the CDR3 is TGTGCCAGCAGCACGGACAGGGGATCTTATAATTCACCCCTCCACTTT. Filled out from reference TRBV7-9 and TRBJ1-6, the complete variable domain reads DTGVSQNPRHKITKRGQNVTFRCDPISEHNRLYWYRQTLGQGPEFLTYFQNEAQLEKSRLLSDRFSAERPKGSFSTLEIQRTEQGDSAMYLCASSTDRGSYNSPLHFGNGTRLTVT.

The J gene is TRBJ1-1, the V gene TRBV4-3; weak D call: TRBD1 (6 bases). Germline V CDR1 and CDR2: LGHNA, YSLEER. This CDR3 contains 16 residues. The V end was cut by 4 bases, the J end by 1 base, with 16 bases between. CDR3 loop: CASSRTTGKWNTEAFF. The DNA of the CDR3 is TGCGCCAGCAGCCGCACTACAGGGAAGTGGAACACTGAAGCTTTCTTT.

The genes are TRBV5-1 and TRBJ2-3, with TRBD1 matching over 8 bases. J was trimmed by 1 base and V by 7 bases; bases with no gene match: 5. Germline-derived CDR1 and CDR2 are SGHRS and YFSETQ. The CDR3 loop spans 14 amino acids. DNA for the CDR3: TGCGCCAGCGGCCAGGACAGGGGCACAGATACGCAGTATTTT. It codes for CASGQDRGTDTQYF.

This clone has a single count. The chain recombines TRBV5-1 with TRBJ2-2; D perhaps matches TRBD2 (5 bases). Germline CDR1 SGHRS, CDR2 YFSETQ. The CDR3 totals 15 residues. Trimming removed 4 bases at V and 0 bases at J, with 10 bases between. The CDR3: CASSPSRTNTGELFF. CDR3 coding DNA: TGCGCCAGCAGCCCTAGCAGAACGAACACCGGGGAGCTGTTTTTT.

The chain joins TRBV7-9 to TRBJ2-7; 8 nucleotides match TRBD1. Germline V gene sequence: CDR1 SEHNR, CDR2 FQNEAQ (reference sequence). The CDR3 extends over 18 amino acids. V lost 2 bases and J lost 0; bases outside the gene matches: 12. The CDR3 is CASSLWPQGAISSYEQYF. CDR3 nucleotide sequence: TGTGCCAGCAGCTTATGGCCCCAGGGGGCTATAAGCTCCTACGAGCAGTACTTC.

The chain carries TRBV4-3 and TRBJ2-5; the D gene is possibly TRBD2 (6 bases). The CDR3 has 15 amino acids. Trimming removed 0 bases from V and 2 bases from J, with 10 bases in between. Germline V gene lookup returns CDR1 LGHNA and CDR2 YSLEER. The CDR3 here is CASSQDTRDQETQYF. The CDR3 region has the DNA TGCGCCAGCAGCCAAGATACGCGGGATCAAGAGACCCAGTACTTC.

This chain joins TRBV4-1 and TRBJ2-4; 11 bases map to TRBD2. The CDR3 is 17 residues long. V gave up 2 bases and J gave up 1 base; unmatched junction bases: 4. CDR1 is MGHRA and CDR2 is YSYEKL in the germline V gene. CDR3: CASSQRPSGGAKNIQYF. As DNA, the CDR3 is TGCGCCAGCAGCCAACGGCCTAGCGGGGGGGCCAAAAACATTCAGTACTTC.

This clone was counted a single time. The V call is TRBV9, the J call TRBJ1-1; perhaps TRBD1 as D (5 bases). The V and J ends lost 3 bases and 6 bases respectively, with 12 bases between them. Per the germline V gene, CDR1 is SGDLS and CDR2 is YYNGEE. CDR3 size: 13 residues. The chain's CDR3 is CASSGLGGSEAFF. CDR3 nucleotide sequence: TGTGCCAGCAGCGGCCTCGGGGGATCTGAAGCTTTCTTT.

The V gene is TRBV30, the J gene TRBJ1-1; 7 bases map to TRBD1. The CDR3 runs 16 residues. The germline V gene has CDR1 GTSNPN and CDR2 SVGIG (reference sequence). J was trimmed by 1 base and V by 0 bases; bases with no gene match: 8. This CDR3 is CAWSVRQGLKNTEAFF. Written as DNA, the CDR3 is TGTGCCTGGAGTGTACGACAGGGCCTAAAGAACACTGAAGCTTTCTTT. Variable domain in full (rest from reference TRBV30 and TRBJ1-1): SQTIHQWPATLVQPVGSPLSLECTVEGTSNPNLYWYRQAAGRGLQLLFYSVGIGQISSEVPQNLSASRPQDRQFILSSKKLLLSDSGFYLCAWSVRQGLKNTEAFFGQGTRLTVV.